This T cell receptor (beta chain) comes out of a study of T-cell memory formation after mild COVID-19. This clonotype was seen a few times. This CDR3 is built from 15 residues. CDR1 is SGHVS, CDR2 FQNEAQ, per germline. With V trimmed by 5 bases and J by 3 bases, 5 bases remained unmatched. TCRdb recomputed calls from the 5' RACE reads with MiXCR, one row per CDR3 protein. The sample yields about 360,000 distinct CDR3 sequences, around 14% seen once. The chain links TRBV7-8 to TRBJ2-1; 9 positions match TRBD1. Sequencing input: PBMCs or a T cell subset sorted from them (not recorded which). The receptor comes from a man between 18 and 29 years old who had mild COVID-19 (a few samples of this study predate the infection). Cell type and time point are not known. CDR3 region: CASSRDRALYNEQFF. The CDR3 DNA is TGTGCCAGCAGCCGGGACAGGGCACTCTACAATGAGCAGTTCTTC.